This T cell receptor (beta chain) was obtained from a study of blood T cell repertoires in COVID-19. Background on the study: Sources were T cells, B-cell-depleted T cells, or PBMCs; the material itself was cDNA or gDNA.

Libraries were prepared by immunoSEQ multiplex PCR; TCRdb keeps only in-frame clonotypes and omits some of them. This table holds about 80,000 clones, approximately 78% found once. A few counts support this clone. This CDR3 has 13 amino acids. Trimming took 8 bases from V and 8 from J; bases not matched to a gene: 11. From germline, CDR1 is LNHDA and CDR2 SQIVND (reference sequence). The J gene is TRBJ1-2, the V gene TRBV19, with 7 bases fitting TRBD1. The receptor was isolated from a woman aged 70 to 79 with acute or convalescent COVID-19. Sequences were obtained from peripheral blood. This CDR3 reads CASHTGTDVGYTF. The CDR3 DNA reads as TGTGCCAGTCACACCGGGACAGATGTAGGCTACACCTTC.